This T cell receptor beta chain was identified in a study of human T cells and chemical hapten exposure. Time point specified: patch test 3, about 24 weeks after DPC sensitization. The treatment: therapeutic diphenylcyclopropenone sensitization with weekly scalp DPC. TCRdb reanalysed the RACE reads using MiXCR and keeps one entry per CDR3 protein. This sample has more than 150,000 distinct CDR3 sequences, with 24% found just once. This clonotype was seen ten or more times. Germline V gene data show CDR1 as SGHTA and CDR2 as FQGTGA. The CDR3 contains 13 residues. V was clipped by 1 base and J by 0 bases, with 3 bases between them.

The V gene is TRBV7-3, the J gene TRBJ1-1; D gene uncertain. This TCR derives from a woman aged 40 to 50 with alopecia areata. Some clones in this sample may be carry-over from other donors' samples. The sample consisted of whole blood, taken in connection with sensitization to the hapten diphenylcyclopropenone (DPC). The CDR3 nucleotides read TGTGCCAGCAGCTTAAGCATGAACACTGAAGCTTTCTTT. Amino acid sequence: CASSLSMNTEAFF.